Listed here are 29 T cell receptor beta chains from one sample, sequenced in a study of T-cell memory formation after mild COVID-19. TCRdb passed the 5' RACE reads through MiXCR, listing each CDR3 protein once. The sample consists of 450,000 to 650,000 distinct CDR3 sequences, about 20% of them appearing once. Source material: PBMCs or a T cell subset sorted from them (not recorded which). The receptors shown here come from an adult woman who had mild COVID-19 (a few samples of this study predate the infection). Cell type and time point are not known.

This clonotype was counted between two and nine times. This chain joins TRBV15 and TRBJ2-4; TRBD2 is a possible D gene (5 bases). CDR3 length equals 15 residues. Germline V CDR1 and CDR2: LNHNV, YYDKDF (reference sequence). Trimming left V 2 bases short and J 8 bases short, with 16 bases between. CDR3 protein: CATSRRHKKADIQYF. DNA for the CDR3: TGTGCCACCAGCAGACGCCACAAAAAAGCGGACATTCAGTACTTC.

The V gene is TRBV29-1, the J gene TRBJ2-5, with D possibly TRBD1 on 7 matching bases. Germline loops: CDR1 SQVTM, CDR2 ANQGSEA. CDR3 length: 11 residues. Trimming cost V 3 bases and J 13 bases, with 15 bases left between them. CDR3 region: CSVDDRQGGYF. The CDR3 DNA reads as TGCAGCGTTGACGATCGACAGGGAGGGTACTTC.

This clonotype was seen more than once but under ten times. CDR3 in amino acids: CASSVLDEQYF. In DNA form, the CDR3 reads TGTGCCAGCAGTGTCTTGGACGAGCAGTACTTC. The J gene is TRBJ2-7, the V gene TRBV12-3 or TRBV12-4, with D unclear. The germline V and J ends were trimmed by 5 bases and 5 bases, with 7 bases remaining between them. The CDR3 is made up of 11 amino acids.

This rearrangement joins TRBV12-3 or TRBV12-4 to TRBJ1-4; TRBD1 is a possible D gene (6 bases). Trimming took 8 bases from V and 7 from J, leaving 20 bases between them. CDR3 length: 15 residues. As DNA, the CDR3 is TGTGCCAGCGCCGCTCGAACGGGACATACTGAAAAACTGTTTTTT. It yields the protein CASAARTGHTEKLFF.

The chain links TRBV27 to TRBJ2-1, with TRBD2 matching over 12 bases. The CDR3 covers 18 residues. Germline assignment: CDR1 MNHEY and CDR2 SMNVEV (reference sequence). V shed 1 base and J 5 bases; nucleotides not matched to a gene: 9. The CDR3 protein is CASSLFGASGRGDNEQFF. In DNA form, the CDR3 reads TGTGCCAGCAGTTTATTCGGGGCTAGCGGGAGGGGTGACAATGAGCAGTTCTTC.

This clonotype was seen a few times. This chain connects TRBV20-1 to TRBJ2-7; D not certain. CDR1 and CDR2 (germline): DFQATT, SNEGSKA (reference sequence). This CDR3 spans 12 amino acids. Trimming took off 5 bases at V and 0 bases at J, with 8 bases between the two ends. The CDR3 region is CSACDNSYEQYF. CDR3 nucleotides: TGCAGTGCTTGCGACAACTCCTACGAGCAGTACTTC.

The chain recombines TRBV27 with TRBJ2-7; no clear D gene. From germline, CDR1 is MNHEY and CDR2 SMNVEV (reference sequence). There are 13 residues in the CDR3. The germline V and J ends were trimmed by 4 bases and 2 bases, with 9 bases remaining between them. The CDR3 DNA sequence: TGTGCCAGCAGTTATAGTGATACCTACGAGCAGTACTTC. Protein sequence: CASSYSDTYEQYF.

This chain connects TRBV2 to TRBJ1-3; TRBD1 is a possible D gene (5 bases). The CDR3 extends over 15 amino acids. Trimming left V 6 bases short and J 0 bases short, with 12 bases between. Germline loops: CDR1 SNHLY, CDR2 FYNNEI. The CDR3 spells CASSGDALSGNTIYF. The DNA of the CDR3 is TGTGCCAGCAGCGGGGACGCGCTCTCTGGAAACACCATATATTTT.

The chain uses TRBV12-3 or TRBV12-4 and TRBJ2-7, with D possibly called TRBD1 or TRBD2 (5 bases each). The CDR3 has 14 amino acids. Trimming removed 3 bases from V and 2 bases from J, with 11 bases in between. The DNA for the CDR3 is TGTGCCAGCAGTTTTAGTTGGGGGACCTACGAGCAGTACTTC. This gives the protein CASSFSWGTYEQYF.

This chain uses TRBV12-3 or TRBV12-4 with TRBJ2-1; 9 positions agree with TRBD1. The V gene end was trimmed by 7 bases and the J gene end by 7 bases; junction bases not matched to a gene: 11. The CDR3 spans 15 residues. The CDR3 loop is CASTLGQGLSNEQFF. For the CDR3, the DNA is TGTGCCAGCACCCTCGGACAGGGGCTGTCAAATGAGCAGTTCTTC.

This clonotype has a handful of counts. The chain links TRBV5-4 to TRBJ1-6, with 9 bases fitting TRBD1. The CDR3 runs to 14 residues. Looked up from germline, CDR1 is SGHNT and CDR2 is YYREEE (reference sequence). V was clipped by 4 bases and J by 9 bases; unmatched bases: 5. Here the CDR3 DNA reads TGTGCCAGCAGCCTGACAGGGGGAAGTTCACCCCTCCACTTT. Its protein is CASSLTGGSSPLHF.

In nucleotides, the CDR3 is TGTGCCAGCAGCTCCCGGGGAGTTCGGGACTGGGGCTACAATGAGCAGTTCTTC. Translating it yields CASSSRGVRDWGYNEQFF. The rearrangement uses TRBV11-2 and TRBJ2-1, with D tentatively TRBD2 (6 bases). V lost 4 bases, J lost 3 bases, and 22 bases lay in between. Germline V gene sequence: CDR1 SGHAT, CDR2 FQNNGV. The CDR3 spans 18 residues.

Many counts were recorded for this clonotype. The rearrangement links TRBV7-9 to TRBJ2-1; unclear D gene. Germline loops: CDR1 SEHNR, CDR2 FQNEAQ (reference sequence). The V end lost 5 bases, the J end lost 8 bases, and 10 bases lay between the germline ends. The CDR3 runs to 12 residues. The CDR3 loop is CASSPSGDEQFF. DNA for the CDR3: TGTGCCAGCAGCCCGTCAGGCGATGAGCAGTTCTTC.

CDR3 in amino acids: CASSLGQGYTTEAFF. CDR3 bases: TGTGCCAGCAGCTTGGGACAGGGGTATACCACTGAAGCTTTCTTT. The chain combines TRBV13 with TRBJ1-1; 10 bases map to TRBD1. The length of the CDR3 is 15 residues. V gave up 3 bases and J gave up 4 bases; unmatched junction bases: 5. Germline V gene sequence: CDR1 PRHDT, CDR2 FYEKMQ (reference sequence).

This clonotype was observed at least ten times. V and J are TRBV18 and TRBJ2-7, with 8 positions matching TRBD1. The CDR3 sequence is 13 residues long. Germline assignment: CDR1 KGHSH and CDR2 LQKENI. Germline trimming cut 5 bases from V and 2 bases from J; bases unmatched to any gene: 2. CDR3: CASSIQGAYEQYF. CDR3 bases: TGTGCCAGCTCAATACAGGGGGCCTACGAGCAGTACTTC.

The rearrangement links TRBV19 to TRBJ2-7; TRBD1 agrees at 8 bases. This CDR3 is built from 14 residues. CDR1 is LNHDA and CDR2 is SQIVND in the germline V gene (reference sequence). Losses at the gene ends were 5 bases for V and 5 bases for J; bases not matched to a gene: 8. CDR3 amino acids: CASSGGQEVDEQYF. The CDR3 nucleotides read TGTGCCAGTAGTGGGGGACAGGAGGTCGACGAGCAGTACTTC.

The rearrangement joins TRBV7-9 to TRBJ1-2; D unresolved. The CDR3 contains 11 residues. Germline V lookup: CDR1 SEHNR, CDR2 FQNEAQ (reference sequence). Trimming shortened V by 5 bases and J by 8 bases, and 9 bases separated the two germline ends. CDR3 residues: CASSPAEGYTF. CDR3 in DNA: TGTGCCAGCAGCCCAGCAGAAGGCTACACCTTC.

In its sample, this clonotype was seen a few times. This chain links TRBV29-1 with TRBJ1-2; D gene ambiguous. V lost 3 bases and J lost 9, with 17 bases in between. The CDR3 contains 13 residues. The V gene's germline CDR1 is SQVTM and CDR2 ANQGSEA. CDR3 nucleotide sequence: TGCAGCGTTGACGAACCGTTATCCGATAGCTACACCTTC. This codes for CSVDEPLSDSYTF.

This clonotype was observed at least ten times. J is TRBJ2-3 and V is TRBV5-6; tentative D call: TRBD2 (5 bases). Germline lookup yields CDR1 SGHDT and CDR2 YYEEEE. The V end lost 5 bases, the J end lost 0 bases, and 13 bases lay between the germline ends. There are 15 residues in the CDR3. CDR3 sequence (DNA): TGTGCCAGCAGTTCGGGAACGGGAAGCACAGATACGCAGTATTTT. It yields the protein CASSSGTGSTDTQYF.

The chain is built from TRBV12-3 or TRBV12-4 and TRBJ2-2, with unresolved D. V was trimmed by 5 bases and J by 0 bases, leaving 10 bases between them. The CDR3 length is 15 residues. CDR3 sequence: CASSMDPANTGELFF. DNA of the CDR3: TGTGCCAGCAGTATGGACCCCGCGAACACCGGGGAGCTGTTTTTT.

This chain connects TRBV29-1 to TRBJ2-1; the match to TRBD1 covers 9 bases. V lost 6 bases and J lost 8; bases outside the gene matches: 17. Germline CDR1 SQVTM, CDR2 ANQGSEA. This CDR3 is 16 amino acids long. CDR3 amino acids: CSVEYPRDRESDEQFF. CDR3 DNA sequence: TGCAGCGTCGAGTATCCCCGGGACAGGGAATCGGATGAGCAGTTCTTC.

This clonotype has just a few counts. V gene TRBV12-3 or TRBV12-4 combines with J gene TRBJ2-5, with 12 bases matching TRBD2. The CDR3 runs to 18 residues. Losses at the gene ends were 6 bases for V and 4 bases for J; bases not matched to a gene: 15. CDR3 coding DNA: TGTGCCAGCAGCTACCCGGGACTAGCGGGTAGCATCCCAGAGACCCAGTACTTC. Its translation: CASSYPGLAGSIPETQYF.

The chain is built from TRBV7-9 and TRBJ1-5; D unresolved. CDR1 is SEHNR and CDR2 is FQNEAQ in the germline V gene (reference sequence). With 5 bases removed from V and 0 bases from J, the gap between germline ends came to 11 bases. There are 15 residues in the CDR3. The CDR3 DNA reads TGTGCCAGCAGCCCCGAGGGCCCTAGCAATCAGCCCCAGCATTTT. Its translation is CASSPEGPSNQPQHF.

Only a few counts were recorded for this clonotype. The chain employs TRBV29-1 and TRBJ2-7; 7 nucleotides match TRBD2. CDR1 is SQVTM, CDR2 ANQGSEA, per germline. J was trimmed by 2 bases and V by 7 bases; bases with no gene match: 14. The CDR3 sequence is 15 residues long. The CDR3 loop reads CSAPGTNREPYEQYF. The CDR3 nucleotides read TGCAGCGCACCCGGGACTAACCGGGAGCCCTACGAGCAGTACTTC.

This clonotype showed up just a few times. The chain carries TRBV5-4 and TRBJ2-1; 10 nucleotides agree with TRBD1. The CDR3 loop spans 14 amino acids. Germline trimming cut 2 bases from V and 9 bases from J; bases unmatched to any gene: 5. In germline, CDR1 is SGHNT, CDR2 YYREEE (reference sequence). The CDR3 nucleotides are TGTGCCAGCAGCTTAGGACAGGGGGGTAGTGAGCAGTTCTTC. Translated: CASSLGQGGSEQFF.

In its sample, this clonotype was seen a few times. The chain uses TRBV6-2 or TRBV6-3 and TRBJ2-5, with 8 bases fitting TRBD2. CDR1 and CDR2 from the germline V gene are MNHEY and SVGEGT. The CDR3 extends over 15 amino acids. Trimming cost V 4 bases and J 4 bases; bases outside gene matches: 8. The CDR3 DNA reads TGTGCCAGCAGTTTCCAGACTAGCGTAATAGAGACCCAGTACTTC. Amino acid sequence: CASSFQTSVIETQYF.

This clonotype was observed a few times. The chain links TRBV5-8 to TRBJ2-1; D is perhaps TRBD1 or TRBD2 (6 bases each). Germline V gene data show CDR1 as SGHTS and CDR2 as YDEGEE. This CDR3 contains 17 residues. The V end was cut by 3 bases, the J end by 4 bases, with 20 bases between. The CDR3 bases are TGTGCCAGCAGCTCGTGGGCACTAGGGGGGCTTTACAATGAGCAGTTCTTC. This gives the protein CASSSWALGGLYNEQFF.

The chain couples TRBV10-3 to TRBJ2-7; 8 bases line up with TRBD1. J gave up 0 bases and V 6 bases, and 7 bases lay outside the gene matches. The CDR3 is 15 amino acids. Germline CDR1 ENHRY, CDR2 SYGVKD. This chain's CDR3 is CAIRAPGQDSYEQYF. CDR3 in DNA: TGTGCCATCAGGGCCCCGGGACAGGACTCCTACGAGCAGTACTTC.

This clonotype was observed a handful of times. V usage is TRBV5-6 and J usage is TRBJ2-7; D is uncertain. Germline V gene lookup returns CDR1 SGHDT and CDR2 YYEEEE. This CDR3 is 14 amino acids long. Trimming removed 2 bases at V and 3 bases at J, with 12 bases between. As DNA, the CDR3 is TGTGCCAGCAGCTTTCGAGGATTTGACTACGAGCAGTACTTC. Residues: CASSFRGFDYEQYF.